This T cell receptor (beta chain) was captured in a study of blood T cells in healthy people across ages. A J-beta primer mix and a sample-barcoded 5' primer were used in a second PCR of about 6 to 12 cycles. Each TCR beta cDNA got a 12-nucleotide random molecular identifier. One entry per CDR3 protein results from TCRdb running MiXCR on the 5' RACE reads. This table holds about 1.4 million distinct CDR3 sequences, approximately 60% found once. Findings and limits, study-wide: Long-lived donors exceeded aged donors in naive CD4+ cells and diversity.

This clonotype turned up a few times. The antigen is unknown. The receptor was isolated from a man aged 18-30 years in good health. Sequencing input: blood.

This CDR3 reads CASKPGGQGSYNEQFF. The CDR3, as DNA: TGTGCCAGCAAGCCGGGAGGACAGGGTTCCTACAATGAGCAGTTCTTC. The chain has TRBV7-9 and TRBJ2-1; D perhaps matches TRBD1 (8 bases). Trimming took off 7 bases at V and 1 base at J, with 17 bases between the two ends. This CDR3 has 16 amino acids. Looked up from germline, CDR1 is SEHNR and CDR2 is FQNEAQ (reference sequence).